Below, 9 T cell receptor beta chains from the same sample are listed, as sequenced in a study of response to subunit inactivated influenza vaccine. One entry per CDR3 protein, called by TCRdb with MiXCR from the RT-PCR reads. This sample has hundreds of thousands of distinct CDR3 sequences, with approximately 12% found just once. Material: PBMCs from blood, obtained on the day of vaccination. The origin of the receptors is a man in his fifties who received an inactivated influenza vaccine.

The table lists this clonotype with a few counts. V usage is TRBV7-8 and J usage is TRBJ2-2; TRBD1 matches at 9 bases. The CDR3 runs 19 residues. CDR1 and CDR2 from the germline V gene are SGHVS and FQNEAQ. V lost 6 bases, J lost 5 bases, and 19 bases stayed unmatched. The CDR3 loop is CASSRGSYNRDRETGELFF. The CDR3 DNA is TGTGCCAGCAGTCGGGGATCGTATAATAGGGACAGGGAAACCGGGGAGCTGTTTTTT.

In this sample, this clonotype turned up many times. The chain has TRBV20-1 and TRBJ2-2; 9 bases are shared with TRBD1. CDR1 is DFQATT, CDR2 SNEGSKA, per germline (reference sequence). This CDR3 region has 13 residues. V was pared by 4 bases and J by 7 bases, with 4 bases of the junction left unmatched. The CDR3 DNA is TGCAGTGCTACAACAGGGGGCCTCGGGGAGCTGTTTTTT. Translated: CSATTGGLGELFF.

With respect to this clonotype: The junction does not match germline at one end; this may be a read error. The V and J genes are TRBV9 and TRBJ2-5; D may be TRBD2 (5 bases). The CDR3 is made up of 14 amino acids. The germline V gene has CDR1 SGDLS and CDR2 YYNGEE. The CDR3: CSSSAAVYQETQYF. The CDR3, as DNA: TGTTCCAGCAGCGCAGCGGTTTACCAAGAGACCCAGTACTTC. Full variable domain (outside the CDR3, taken from reference TRBV9 and TRBJ2-5): DSGVTQTPKHLITATGQRVTLRCSPRSGDLSVYWYQQSLDQGLQFLIQYYNGEERAKGNILERFSAQQFPDLHSELNLSSLELGDSALYFCSSSAAVYQETQYFGPGTRLLVL.

This clonotype showed up just a few times. The chain employs TRBV29-1 and TRBJ2-7, with D possibly matching TRBD1 (5 bases). CDR1 SQVTM and CDR2 ANQGSEA come from the germline V gene. The V gene lost 6 bases and the J gene lost 1 base, with 10 bases spanning the gap. The CDR3 has 12 residues. This CDR3 reads CSVTGVSYEQYF. Here the CDR3 DNA reads TGCAGCGTCACAGGAGTTTCCTACGAGCAGTACTTC.

The CDR3 loop reads CASSLVKHEQFF. CDR3 nucleotide sequence: TGTGCCAGCAGCTTAGTTAAGCACGAGCAGTTCTTC. The chain employs TRBV7-9 and TRBJ2-1; D call uncertain. Germline V gene lookup returns CDR1 SEHNR and CDR2 FQNEAQ (reference sequence). The length of the CDR3 is 12 residues. Trimming removed 1 base at V and 10 bases at J, with 8 bases between. Filled out from reference TRBV7-9 and TRBJ2-1, the complete variable domain reads DTGVSQNPRHKITKRGQNVTFRCDPISEHNRLYWYRQTLGQGPEFLTYFQNEAQLEKSRLLSDRFSAERPKGSFSTLEIQRTEQGDSAMYLCASSLVKHEQFFGPGTRLTVL.

This clonotype was counted between two and nine times. The CDR3: CASSRQTGSGANVLTF. CDR3 DNA: TGTGCCAGCAGCCGGCAGACAGGCTCTGGGGCCAACGTCCTGACTTTC. The rearrangement uses TRBV4-2 and TRBJ2-6; tentatively, D is TRBD1 (6 bases). Germline CDR1 reads LGHNA; CDR2 reads YNFKEQ. This CDR3 contains 16 residues. The germline V and J ends were trimmed by 4 bases and 0 bases, with 10 bases remaining between them.

In its sample, this clonotype was seen many times. V and J are TRBV27 and TRBJ2-7; maybe TRBD2 (6 bases). In germline, CDR1 is MNHEY, CDR2 SMNVEV (reference sequence). The CDR3 extends over 14 amino acids. Trimming pared 2 bases from V and 3 bases from J, leaving 11 bases between. The CDR3 loop reads CASSLIGGNYEQYF. DNA for the CDR3: TGTGCCAGCAGTTTAATCGGCGGGAACTACGAGCAGTACTTC.

In its sample, this clonotype was seen a few times. The J gene is TRBJ2-1, the V gene TRBV3-1; D gene uncertain. V was shortened by 2 bases and J by 5 bases, with 7 bases between the two germline ends. Germline CDR1 LGHDT, CDR2 YNNKEL (reference sequence). This CDR3 spans 13 amino acids. CDR3 nucleotides: TGTGCCAGCAGCCAATTACGTAACAATGAGCAGTTCTTC. It yields the protein CASSQLRNNEQFF.

The chain carries TRBV7-2 and TRBJ1-4, with a weak D call TRBD1 (5 bases). Trimming pared 4 bases from V and 7 bases from J, leaving 19 bases between. Germline V gene data show CDR1 as SGHTA and CDR2 as FQGNSA. The length of the CDR3 is 16 residues. The CDR3 nucleotides are TGTGCCAGCAGCTCCGGTTCCCTGAGGGGCATTGAAAAACTGTTTTTT. Translating gives CASSSGSLRGIEKLFF.